This section outlines one T cell receptor beta chain sequence together with its context. What it recognizes is unknown. These data come from a study of cytomegalovirus exposure and HLA in healthy donors. Sequenced by immunoSEQ multiplex PCR; TCRdb stores in-frame clones only, minus some. The data show 90,000 to 150,000 clones, with approximately 81% seen just once and roughly 2% held by the top ten. Germline CDR1 and CDR2: SGHNT and YYREEE (reference sequence). This CDR3 is built from 15 residues. Unmatched junction bases numbered 7, after V lost 4 bases and J lost 4 bases. Study-level results: Among TCR beta chains, those listed as cytomegalovirus-associated numbered over 150.

The chain links TRBV5-4 to TRBJ2-3, with 9 bases fitting TRBD2. The sequencing input was PBMCs. The receptor's source is a woman in her 30s in good health and CMV-seronegative. CDR3 nucleotides: TGTGCCAGCAGCCGCGGGGGGGCCGAGGCAGATACGCAGTATTTT. Protein: CASSRGGAEADTQYF.